One sample yielded the 23 T cell receptor beta chains listed below, sequenced in a study of beta chain features in type 1 diabetes. Investigators reverse transcribed all isolated RNA, so they sequenced expressed TCRB transcripts. The method was immunoSEQ multiplex PCR; TCRdb's version includes in-frame clones alone and lacks a portion of them. The sample holds around 260,000 clones, roughly 24% seen once. No antigens are known for them. Study-wide results and caveats: The study found moderately but significantly shorter TCRB CDR3s in all four CD4+ subsets of Type 1 diabetes patients.

Sequencing used naive CD4+ T cells from blood. The receptors were gathered from a woman aged 25-40 years with type 1 diabetes.

The CDR3 sequence: CASSAIRDSGANVLTF. The DNA for the CDR3 is TGTGCCAGCAGTGCAATACGGGATTCTGGGGCCAACGTCCTGACTTTC. The chain is built from TRBV25-1 and TRBJ2-6; weak D call: TRBD2 (5 bases). V shed 4 bases and J shed 1 base, with 11 bases lying between them. Germline values: CDR1 MGHDK, CDR2 SYGVNS. The CDR3 has 16 residues. The whole variable domain, remainder taken from reference TRBV25-1 and TRBJ2-6, is EADIYQTPRYLVIGTGKKITLECSQTMGHDKMYWYQQDPGMELHLIHYSYGVNSTEKGDLSSESTVSRIRTEHFPLTLESARPSHTSQYLCASSAIRDSGANVLTFGAGSRLTVL.

This clone was counted between two and nine times. The chain employs TRBV7-3 and TRBJ2-6; 8 bases line up with TRBD1. Germline assignment: CDR1 SGHTA and CDR2 FQGTGA. This CDR3 has 18 amino acids. Germline trimming cut 5 bases from V and 2 bases from J; bases unmatched to any gene: 11. The CDR3 loop is CASSPQAGQGPGANVLTF. Here the CDR3 DNA reads TGTGCCAGCAGCCCCCAGGCCGGACAGGGCCCTGGGGCCAACGTCCTGACTTTC.

This clone was observed a handful of times. The chain uses TRBV7-8 and TRBJ2-5, with D unclear. CDR1 and CDR2 (germline): SGHVS, FQNEAQ. This CDR3 has 11 residues. Trimming pared 5 bases from V and 5 bases from J, leaving 6 bases between. CDR3 amino acids: CASSLQETQYF. The CDR3 DNA sequence: TGTGCCAGCAGCCTCCAGGAGACCCAGTACTTC.

In its sample, this clone was seen once. The CDR3 coding sequence is TGTGCCAGCAGTAGAATCGACAGTGGCTCCTACGAGCAGTACTTC. It is translated as CASSRIDSGSYEQYF. The chain carries TRBV27 and TRBJ2-7, with a possible D match to TRBD1 (5 bases). V shed 5 bases and J shed 0 bases, with 14 bases lying between them. This CDR3 is 15 amino acids long. Germline assignment: CDR1 MNHEY and CDR2 SMNVEV (reference sequence).

The gene calls are TRBV7-3 and TRBJ2-5, with D uncertain. The CDR3 is 16 residues long. The V end was cut by 2 bases, the J end by 5 bases, with 18 bases between. Looked up from germline, CDR1 is SGHTA and CDR2 is FQGTGA. CDR3 DNA: TGTGCCAGCAGCTTACTCGGTTCAGGATATTCGGAGACCCAGTACTTC. Protein: CASSLLGSGYSETQYF.

The chain has TRBV28 and TRBJ2-2; 10 bases match TRBD1. The length of the CDR3 is 16 residues. V trimming: 6 bases; J trimming: 3 bases; junction bases outside the gene matches: 7. Germline V lookup: CDR1 MDHEN, CDR2 SYDVKM. CDR3 in DNA: TGTGCCAGCAGGGACCCCGGGACAGGGGACACCGGGGAGCTGTTTTTT. Its translation is CASRDPGTGDTGELFF.

This chain uses TRBV9 with TRBJ2-1, with 8 positions matching TRBD2. With V trimmed by 1 base and J by 8 bases, 11 bases remained unmatched. Germline V CDR1 and CDR2: SGDLS, YYNGEE. CDR3 length equals 16 residues. The DNA of the CDR3 is TGTGCCAGCAGCGTACGTACGGATAGCGGGAAGGATGAGCAGTTCTTC. Its translation: CASSVRTDSGKDEQFF. Variable domain in full (rest from reference TRBV9 and TRBJ2-1): DSGVTQTPKHLITATGQRVTLRCSPRSGDLSVYWYQQSLDQGLQFLIQYYNGEERAKGNILERFSAQQFPDLHSELNLSSLELGDSALYFCASSVRTDSGKDEQFFGPGTRLTVL.

This clone has just one count. The chain links TRBV14 to TRBJ1-2; D unclear. Germline CDR1 is SGHDN and CDR2 is FVKESK. The CDR3 contains 14 residues. V shed 1 base and J shed 5 bases, with 11 bases lying between them. The CDR3: CASSQVSGGYGYTF. For the CDR3, the DNA is TGTGCCAGCAGCCAAGTCTCGGGAGGTTATGGCTACACCTTC.

The chain has TRBV28 and TRBJ1-5; D ambiguous. CDR3 length: 14 amino acids. Germline loops: CDR1 MDHEN, CDR2 SYDVKM. Trimming stripped 6 bases from V and 0 bases from J, with 9 bases between. The CDR3 bases are TGTGCCAGCAGCCGGGAATCTAGCAATCAGCCCCAGCATTTT. Translation gives CASSRESSNQPQHF. Filled out from reference TRBV28 and TRBJ1-5, the complete variable domain reads DVKVTQSSRYLVKRTGEKVFLECVQDMDHENMFWYRQDPGLGLRLIYFSYDVKMKEKGDIPEGYSVSREKKERFSLILESASTNQTSMYLCASSRESSNQPQHFGDGTRLSIL.

This chain joins TRBV18 and TRBJ2-7; 8 bases align to TRBD2. There are 15 residues in the CDR3. V dropped 4 bases and J dropped 4; count of bases not matched to a gene: 9. Germline loops: CDR1 KGHSH, CDR2 LQKENI. CDR3 sequence: CASSHVSGTSYEQYF. The CDR3 DNA sequence: TGTGCCAGCTCACATGTTAGCGGGACCTCTTACGAGCAGTACTTC.

This clone was detected a few times. The chain is built from TRBV15 and TRBJ1-5, with 9 bases aligning to TRBD1. V dropped 1 base and J dropped 5; count of bases not matched to a gene: 0. The CDR3 spans 14 residues. The V gene's germline CDR1 is LNHNV and CDR2 YYDKDF (reference sequence). The CDR3 spells CATSRGQGDQPQHF. CDR3 coding DNA: TGTGCCACCAGCAGAGGACAGGGGGATCAGCCCCAGCATTTT.

The J gene is TRBJ2-2, the V gene TRBV7-2; D ambiguous. This CDR3 contains 12 residues. Germline lookup yields CDR1 SGHTA and CDR2 FQGNSA. Between the trimmed V and J ends, which lost 4 bases and 5 bases, there was a span of 5 bases. CDR3 residues: CASSSRTGELFF. The CDR3 DNA follows: TGTGCCAGCAGCTCTCGGACCGGGGAGCTGTTTTTT.

The rearrangement links TRBV11-2 to TRBJ2-1, with 12 bases lining up with TRBD2. The CDR3 length is 15 residues. Losses at the gene ends were 5 bases for V and 8 bases for J; bases not matched to a gene: 7. Germline loops: CDR1 SGHAT, CDR2 FQNNGV. CDR3 sequence: CASSQSGLAGYEQFF. As DNA, the CDR3 is TGTGCCAGCAGCCAATCTGGACTAGCGGGGTATGAGCAGTTCTTC. The full variable domain, its missing parts supplied by reference TRBV11-2 and TRBJ2-1, is EAGVAQSPRYKIIEKRQSVAFWCNPISGHATLYWYQQILGQGPKLLIQFQNNGVVDDSQLPKDRFSAERLKGVDSTLKIQPAKLEDSAVYLCASSQSGLAGYEQFFGPGTRLTVL.

The sample holds a few counts of this clone. The genes are TRBV18 and TRBJ2-7; TRBD2 matches at 13 bases. The J segment lost 1 base and the V segment lost 1 base, leaving 16 bases of the junction unmatched. Germline V gene sequence: CDR1 KGHSH, CDR2 LQKENI. The CDR3 covers 21 residues. The CDR3 coding sequence is TGTGCCAGCTCACCACGTCAAGGGCTCGGACTAGCGGGAGCTACATCCTACGAGCAGTACTTC. It encodes CASSPRQGLGLAGATSYEQYF.

This clone was counted only a few times. The chain links TRBV29-1 to TRBJ2-5; 8 nucleotides agree with TRBD2. The V segment lost 6 bases and the J segment 0 bases; nucleotides outside the gene matches: 3. CDR3 length: 13 residues. Looked up from germline, CDR1 is SQVTM and CDR2 is ANQGSEA. CDR3 protein: CSVDSGDQETQYF. The CDR3 DNA is TGCAGCGTGGATAGCGGGGACCAAGAGACCCAGTACTTC.

This clone was picked up a small number of times. The rearrangement uses TRBV7-9 and TRBJ1-1; tentatively, D is TRBD1 (6 bases). Trimming pared 1 base from V and 3 bases from J, leaving 9 bases between. The V gene's germline CDR1 is SEHNR and CDR2 FQNEAQ (reference sequence). CDR3 length: 14 amino acids. The CDR3 DNA reads TGTGCCAGCAGCTTAGACAGGGTTGACACTGAAGCTTTCTTT. This encodes CASSLDRVDTEAFF. The variable domain in full, completed from reference TRBV7-9 and TRBJ1-1, reads DTGVSQNPRHKITKRGQNVTFRCDPISEHNRLYWYRQTLGQGPEFLTYFQNEAQLEKSRLLSDRFSAERPKGSFSTLEIQRTEQGDSAMYLCASSLDRVDTEAFFGQGTRLTVV.

The chain employs TRBV23-1 and TRBJ2-7; a possible D gene is TRBD2 (6 bases). TRBV23-1 qualifies as an ORF whose function is uncertain. The length of the CDR3 is 16 residues. V lost 3 bases and J lost 0, with 15 bases in between. The CDR3 coding sequence is TGCGCCAGCAGTCAGCTTGATGCGCGGGGCTCCTACGAGCAGTACTTC. Translation: CASSQLDARGSYEQYF.

This clone occurred a few times. Other DNA sequences in the same sample also yield this CDR3. The chain employs TRBV29-1 and TRBJ2-7; a weak D match, TRBD1 (6 bases). Trimming took 4 bases from V and 2 from J, leaving 6 bases between them. The CDR3 runs 11 residues. The germline CDR1 and CDR2 sequences are SQVTM and ANQGSEA. The DNA for the CDR3 is TGCAGCGTTGCAGGGGCCTACGAGCAGTACTTC. Residues: CSVAGAYEQYF.

V and J are TRBV7-2 and TRBJ2-5; tentative D call: TRBD1 (6 bases). The CDR3 sequence is 15 residues long. Germline V gene lookup returns CDR1 SGHTA and CDR2 FQGNSA. The V end lost 5 bases, the J end lost 2 bases, and 15 bases lay between the germline ends. Here the CDR3 reads CASSRTTGVQETQYF. Written as DNA, the CDR3 is TGTGCCAGCAGCCGTACGACAGGAGTACAAGAGACCCAGTACTTC. Supplemented by reference TRBV7-2 and TRBJ2-5, the full variable domain reads GAGVSQSPSNKVTEKGKDVELRCDPISGHTALYWYRQSLGQGLEFLIYFQGNSAPDKSGLPSDRFSAERTGGSVSTLTIQRTQQEDSAVYLCASSRTTGVQETQYFGPGTRLLVL.

The V gene is TRBV7-6, the J gene TRBJ2-3; no firm D call. Per germline, CDR1 SGHVS and CDR2 FNYEAQ. This CDR3 contains 12 residues. V lost 5 bases, J lost 2 bases, and 5 bases lay in between. CDR3 amino acids: CASSIHTDTQYF. The CDR3 nucleotides are TGTGCCAGCAGCATTCACACAGATACGCAGTATTTT. The whole variable domain, filled in from reference TRBV7-6 and TRBJ2-3, reads GAGVSQSPRYKVTKRGQDVALRCDPISGHVSLYWYRQALGQGPEFLTYFNYEAQQDKSGLPNDRFSAERPEGSISTLTIQRTEQRDSAMYRCASSIHTDTQYFGPGTRLTVL.

The rearrangement links TRBV27 to TRBJ1-1; 7 bases agree with TRBD1. Trimming at V came to 7 bases and at J to 1 base, leaving 9 bases not matched to a gene. Germline lookup yields CDR1 MNHEY and CDR2 SMNVEV (reference sequence). This CDR3 is built from 15 residues. The CDR3 DNA sequence: TGTGCCAGCAAGAACTACAGGGGAGAGAACACTGAAGCTTTCTTT. This translates into CASKNYRGENTEAFF.

This clone showed up just a few times. J is TRBJ2-5 and V is TRBV19; D unclear. The V gene's germline CDR1 is LNHDA and CDR2 SQIVND (reference sequence). V lost 8 bases, J lost 1 base, and 8 bases lay in between. This CDR3 region has 12 residues. The CDR3 coding sequence is TGTGCCAGTCTCGACACCCAAGAGACCCAGTACTTC. Residues: CASLDTQETQYF. Looking up the rest from reference TRBV19 and TRBJ2-5 gives the full variable domain: DGGITQSPKYLFRKEGQNVTLSCEQNLNHDAMYWYRQDPGQGLRLIYYSQIVNDFQKGDIAEGYSVSREKKESFPLTVTSAQKNPTAFYLCASLDTQETQYFGPGTRLLVL.

This clone has just a few counts. The chain is built from TRBV18 and TRBJ1-1; a weak D match, TRBD1 (5 bases). This CDR3 has 15 residues. With 5 bases removed from V and 2 bases from J, the gap between germline ends came to 15 bases. Germline assignment: CDR1 KGHSH and CDR2 LQKENI. CDR3 in amino acids: CASSLTPQGNTEAFF. The CDR3 nucleotides are TGTGCCAGCTCATTAACTCCTCAGGGAAACACTGAAGCTTTCTTT.